This T cell receptor beta chain appears in the sequencing data of a study of graft-versus-host responses after intestinal transplantation. Sequenced by immunoSEQ multiplex PCR; TCRdb stores in-frame clones only, minus some. The data show a few thousand clones, over 25% seen once. Plates contained about 200,000 CFSE-labeled responder cells and about 200,000 irradiated, violet-dye-labeled stimulator cells. Responder cells that were proliferating and CFSE-low, both CD3+CD4+ and CD3+CD8+, were sorted after the reaction. The specimen comprised alloreactive CD8+ T cells from a mixed lymphocyte reaction culture, sampled before intestinal transplant. Subset noted: CFSE-low proliferating T cells sorted from approximately six-day pre-transplant mixed lymphocyte reaction (GvH or HvG direction). This sequence was found in a human patient who received an intestinal transplant.

CDR3 sequence reads: CAWSVSGAGELFF. For the CDR3, the DNA is TGTGCCTGGAGTGTATCCGGGGCCGGGGAGCTGTTTTTT. J is TRBJ2-2 and V is TRBV30, with a tentative D call TRBD2 (5 bases). This CDR3 comprises 13 residues. Germline V gene sequence: CDR1 GTSNPN, CDR2 SVGIG (reference sequence). The V end lost 0 bases, the J end lost 6 bases, and 8 bases lay between the germline ends.